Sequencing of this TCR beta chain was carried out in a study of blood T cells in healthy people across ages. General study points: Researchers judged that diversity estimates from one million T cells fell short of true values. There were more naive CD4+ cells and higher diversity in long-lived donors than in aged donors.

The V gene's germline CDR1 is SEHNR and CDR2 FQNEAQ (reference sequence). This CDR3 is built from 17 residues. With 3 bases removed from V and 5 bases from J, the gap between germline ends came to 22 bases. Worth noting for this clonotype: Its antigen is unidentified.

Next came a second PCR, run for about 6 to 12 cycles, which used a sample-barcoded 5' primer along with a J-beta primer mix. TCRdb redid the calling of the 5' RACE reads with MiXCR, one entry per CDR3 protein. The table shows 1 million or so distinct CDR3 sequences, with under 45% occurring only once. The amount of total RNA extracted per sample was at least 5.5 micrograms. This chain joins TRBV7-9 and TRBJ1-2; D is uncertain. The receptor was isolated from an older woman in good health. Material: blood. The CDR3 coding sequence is TGTGCCAGCAGCTTGGCCGAGACCCCCAAGGAGGGATATGGCTACACCTTC. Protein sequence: CASSLAETPKEGYGYTF.